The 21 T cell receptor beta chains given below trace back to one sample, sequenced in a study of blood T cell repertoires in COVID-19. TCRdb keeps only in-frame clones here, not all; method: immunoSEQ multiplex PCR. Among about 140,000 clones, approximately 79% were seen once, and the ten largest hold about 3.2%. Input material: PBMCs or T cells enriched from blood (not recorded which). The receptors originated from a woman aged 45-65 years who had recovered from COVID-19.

The CDR3 loop reads CASSTDRSYEQYF. DNA for the CDR3: TGTGCCAGCAGTACGGACAGGTCCTACGAGCAGTACTTC. V is TRBV2 and J is TRBJ2-7; 7 nucleotides align to TRBD1. Germline V gene sequence: CDR1 SNHLY, CDR2 FYNNEI. J lost 1 base, V lost 5 bases, and 2 bases had no gene match. The CDR3 loop spans 13 amino acids.

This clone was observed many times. The CDR3 here is CAWSGSQGLSLHF. CDR3 sequence (DNA): TGTGCCTGGAGTGGGAGTCAGGGGCTTTCCCTCCACTTT. The rearrangement links TRBV30 to TRBJ1-6; TRBD1 is a possible D gene (6 bases). V lost 1 base and J lost 14, with 15 bases in between. The CDR3 has 13 residues. The germline gives CDR1 GTSNPN, CDR2 SVGIG (reference sequence).

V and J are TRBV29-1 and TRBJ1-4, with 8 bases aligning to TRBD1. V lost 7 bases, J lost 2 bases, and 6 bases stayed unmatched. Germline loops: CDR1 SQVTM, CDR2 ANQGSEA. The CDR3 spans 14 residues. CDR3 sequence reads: CSAAQGVTNEKLFF. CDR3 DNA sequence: TGCAGCGCTGCACAGGGGGTCACTAATGAAAAACTGTTTTTT.

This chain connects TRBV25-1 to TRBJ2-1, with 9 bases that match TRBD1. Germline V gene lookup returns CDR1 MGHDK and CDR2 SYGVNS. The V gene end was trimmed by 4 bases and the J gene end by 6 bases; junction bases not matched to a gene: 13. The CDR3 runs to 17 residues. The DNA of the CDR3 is TGTGCCAGCAGTGCCCCCGGGGAACAGGGGGCGAGCAATGAGCAGTTCTTC. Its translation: CASSAPGEQGASNEQFF.

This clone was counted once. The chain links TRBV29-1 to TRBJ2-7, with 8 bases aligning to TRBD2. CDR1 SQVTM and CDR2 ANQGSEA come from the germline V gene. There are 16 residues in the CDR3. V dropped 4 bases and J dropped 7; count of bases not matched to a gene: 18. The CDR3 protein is CSVVVGTSGNSGEQYF. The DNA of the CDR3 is TGCAGCGTTGTGGTGGGAACTAGCGGAAATTCTGGGGAGCAGTACTTC.

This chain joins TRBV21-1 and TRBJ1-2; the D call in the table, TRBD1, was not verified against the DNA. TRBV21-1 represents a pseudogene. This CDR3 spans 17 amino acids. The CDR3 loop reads CASSKDLQDRDLDGYTF. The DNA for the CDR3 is TGTGCCAGCAGCAAAGACCTTCAGGACAGGGATTTGGATGGCTACACCTTC.

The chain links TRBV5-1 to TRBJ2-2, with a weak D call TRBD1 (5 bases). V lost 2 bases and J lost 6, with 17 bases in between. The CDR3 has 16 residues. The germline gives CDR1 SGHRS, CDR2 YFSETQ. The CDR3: CASSFTGAPSAGELFF. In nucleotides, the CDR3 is TGCGCCAGCAGCTTTACAGGCGCCCCTTCCGCCGGGGAGCTGTTTTTT.

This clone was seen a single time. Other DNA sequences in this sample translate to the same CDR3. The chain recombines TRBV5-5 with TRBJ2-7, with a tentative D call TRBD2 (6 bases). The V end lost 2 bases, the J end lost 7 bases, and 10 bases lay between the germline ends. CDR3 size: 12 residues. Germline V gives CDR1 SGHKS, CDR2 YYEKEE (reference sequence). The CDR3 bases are TGTGCCAGCAGCTTTACGGGGGAGGAGCAGTACTTC. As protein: CASSFTGEEQYF.

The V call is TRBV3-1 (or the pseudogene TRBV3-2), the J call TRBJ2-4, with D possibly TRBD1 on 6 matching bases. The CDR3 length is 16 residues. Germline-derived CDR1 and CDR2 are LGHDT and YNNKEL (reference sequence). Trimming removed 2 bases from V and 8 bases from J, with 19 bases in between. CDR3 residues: CASSQIATTTGDIQYF. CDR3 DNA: TGTGCCAGCAGCCAAATCGCGACGACGACAGGCGACATTCAGTACTTC.

This CDR3 reads CASSYEGQGVPYNEQFF. Here the CDR3 DNA reads TGCGCCAGCAGCTACGAGGGACAGGGAGTTCCCTACAATGAGCAGTTCTTC. The V gene is TRBV5-1, the J gene TRBJ2-1, with 9 bases that match TRBD1. V lost 3 bases to trimming and J lost 2 bases; unmatched junction nucleotides: 9. The V gene's germline CDR1 is SGHRS and CDR2 YFSETQ. CDR3 length equals 17 residues.

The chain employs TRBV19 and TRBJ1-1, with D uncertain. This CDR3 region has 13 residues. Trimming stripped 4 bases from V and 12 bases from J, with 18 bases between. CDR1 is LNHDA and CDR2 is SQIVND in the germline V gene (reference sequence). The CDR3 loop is CASSSPEGLVTFF. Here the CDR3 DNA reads TGTGCCAGTAGTAGCCCAGAGGGTCTCGTTACTTTCTTT.

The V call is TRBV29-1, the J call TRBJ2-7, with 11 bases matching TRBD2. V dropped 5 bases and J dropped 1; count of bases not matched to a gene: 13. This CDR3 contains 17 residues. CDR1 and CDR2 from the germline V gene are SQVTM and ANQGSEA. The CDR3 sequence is CSVYNPGTSGASYEQYF. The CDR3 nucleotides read TGCAGCGTTTACAACCCCGGGACTAGCGGTGCTTCCTACGAGCAGTACTTC.

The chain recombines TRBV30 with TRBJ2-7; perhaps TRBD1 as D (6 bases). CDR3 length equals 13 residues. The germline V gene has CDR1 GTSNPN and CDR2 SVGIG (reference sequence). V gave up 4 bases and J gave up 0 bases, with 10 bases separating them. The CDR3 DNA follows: TGTGCCTGGAACCAGGGACACTCCTACGAGCAGTACTTC. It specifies CAWNQGHSYEQYF. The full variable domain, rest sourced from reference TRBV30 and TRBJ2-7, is SQTIHQWPATLVQPVGSPLSLECTVEGTSNPNLYWYRQAAGRGLQLLFYSVGIGQISSEVPQNLSASRPQDRQFILSSKKLLLSDSGFYLCAWNQGHSYEQYFGPGTRLTVT.

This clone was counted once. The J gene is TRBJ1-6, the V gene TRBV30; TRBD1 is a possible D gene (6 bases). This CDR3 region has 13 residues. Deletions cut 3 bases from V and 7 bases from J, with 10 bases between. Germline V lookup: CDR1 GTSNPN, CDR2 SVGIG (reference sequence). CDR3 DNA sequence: TGTGCCTGGAGAAGGGACAAGAATTCACCCCTCCACTTT. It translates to CAWRRDKNSPLHF.

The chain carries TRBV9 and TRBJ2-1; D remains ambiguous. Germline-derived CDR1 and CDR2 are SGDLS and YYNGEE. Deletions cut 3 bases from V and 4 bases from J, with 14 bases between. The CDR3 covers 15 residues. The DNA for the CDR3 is TGTGCCAGCAGCGAAGACACATCTGGGTACAATGAGCAGTTCTTC. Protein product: CASSEDTSGYNEQFF.

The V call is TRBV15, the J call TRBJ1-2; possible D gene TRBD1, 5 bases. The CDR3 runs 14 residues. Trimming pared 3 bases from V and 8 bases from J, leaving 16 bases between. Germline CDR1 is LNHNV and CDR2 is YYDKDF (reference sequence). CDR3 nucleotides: TGTGCCACCAGCAGCCCTAGGGGAGGGGACGGCTACACCTTC. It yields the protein CATSSPRGGDGYTF.

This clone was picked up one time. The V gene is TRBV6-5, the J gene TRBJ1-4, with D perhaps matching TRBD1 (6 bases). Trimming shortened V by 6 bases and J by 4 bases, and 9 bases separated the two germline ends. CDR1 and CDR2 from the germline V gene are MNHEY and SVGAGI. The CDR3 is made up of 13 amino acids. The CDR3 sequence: CASRRGGNEKLFF. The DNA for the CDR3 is TGTGCCAGCAGAAGAGGGGGTAATGAAAAACTGTTTTTT.

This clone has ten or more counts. CDR3 sequence reads: CASSVGRQGANYGYTF. CDR3 in DNA: TGTGCCAGCAGCGTAGGACGGCAGGGGGCGAACTATGGCTACACCTTC. The rearrangement joins TRBV9 to TRBJ1-2; 8 bases match TRBD1. With V trimmed by 0 bases and J by 2 bases, 6 bases remained unmatched. The germline CDR1 and CDR2 sequences are SGDLS and YYNGEE. CDR3 length: 16 amino acids.

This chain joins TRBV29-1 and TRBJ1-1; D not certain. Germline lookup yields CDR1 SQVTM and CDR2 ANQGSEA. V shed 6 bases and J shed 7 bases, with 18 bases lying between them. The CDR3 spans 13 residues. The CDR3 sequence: CSVRGRVEGEAFF. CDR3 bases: TGCAGCGTCCGGGGTAGAGTTGAGGGTGAAGCTTTCTTT.

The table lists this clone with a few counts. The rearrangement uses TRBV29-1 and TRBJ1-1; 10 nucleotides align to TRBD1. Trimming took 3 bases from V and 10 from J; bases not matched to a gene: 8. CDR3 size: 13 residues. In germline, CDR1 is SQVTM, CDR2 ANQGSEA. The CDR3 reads CSVDRQGAWAAFF. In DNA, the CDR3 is TGCAGCGTTGACCGACAGGGGGCTTGGGCAGCTTTCTTT.

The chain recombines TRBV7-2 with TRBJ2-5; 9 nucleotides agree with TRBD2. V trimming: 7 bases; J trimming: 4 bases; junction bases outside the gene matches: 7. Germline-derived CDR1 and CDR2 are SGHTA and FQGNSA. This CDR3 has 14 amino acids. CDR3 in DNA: TGTGCCAGCAATGGAGCGGGAGGAACAGAGACCCAGTACTTC. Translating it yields CASNGAGGTETQYF.